These 10 T cell receptor beta chains were sequenced from one sample in a study of T-cell memory formation after mild COVID-19 (dated by TCRdb to 2020 to 2022). The library was built by means of 5' RACE. The sequencer listed for this sample is Illumina NovaSeq 6000. TCRdb trimmed the raw reads at Q25, called clones with MiXCR and kept productive beta chains. Each CDR3 protein gets just one entry, which takes the most common genes and DNA from the rows behind it. The sample table shows roughly 240,000 distinct CDR3 sequences, and roughly 17% are seen once. 22% of the sample rests with the top ten. The sequenced sample was PBMCs or a T cell subset sorted from them (not recorded which). The receptors originated from a man aged 18 to 29 who had mild COVID-19 (a few samples of this study predate the infection). The sample titles of this study are shuffled in the database, so cell type and time point are left out; the donor was told from shared clones.

The chain combines TRBV9 with TRBJ1-1; 8 nucleotides match TRBD1. The CDR3 covers 14 residues. The ends lost 0 bases at V and 4 bases at J; junction bases unmatched: 2. Germline CDR1 is SGDLS and CDR2 is YYNGEE. This chain's CDR3 is CASSVEQGGTEAFF. The CDR3 nucleotides read TGTGCCAGCAGCGTAGAACAGGGGGGCACTGAAGCTTTCTTT.

Here the CDR3 reads CASSPYPRTEINYGYTF. The CDR3 region has the DNA TGCGCCAGCAGCCCCTACCCACGGACAGAGATTAACTATGGCTACACCTTC. V usage is TRBV4-1 and J usage is TRBJ1-2; TRBD1 is a possible D gene (6 bases). V lost 4 bases and J lost 1, with 19 bases in between. This CDR3 region has 17 residues. From germline, CDR1 is MGHRA and CDR2 YSYEKL.

This clonotype was observed a few times. The chain links TRBV29-1 to TRBJ2-1, with 8 positions matching TRBD2. Unmatched junction bases numbered 6, after V lost 2 bases and J lost 6 bases. CDR1 SQVTM and CDR2 ANQGSEA come from the germline V gene. There are 14 residues in the CDR3. The CDR3 DNA reads TGCAGCGTTGAAAGGCGACTAGCGTCCAATGAGCAGTTCTTC. Translation gives CSVERRLASNEQFF.

This clonotype has only a few counts. The V call is TRBV28, the J call TRBJ2-4; D remains unclear. The V end lost 2 bases, the J end lost 5 bases, and 4 bases lay between the germline ends. Germline CDR1 is MDHEN and CDR2 is SYDVKM. The CDR3 totals 12 residues. CDR3 in amino acids: CASSLGENIQYF. The DNA for the CDR3 is TGTGCCAGCAGTTTAGGCGAAAACATTCAGTACTTC.

This clonotype has only a few counts. V and J are TRBV12-3 or TRBV12-4 and TRBJ1-4; D ambiguous. The CDR3 length is 15 residues. V dropped 3 bases and J dropped 0 bases, with 8 bases sitting between them. The CDR3 region has the DNA TGTGCCAGCAGTTTCGGAAGACCAACTAATGAAAAACTGTTTTTT. Encoded protein: CASSFGRPTNEKLFF.

This clonotype was observed a few times. V gene TRBV5-1 combines with J gene TRBJ2-7; tentative D call: TRBD1 (5 bases). V lost 4 bases, J lost 6 bases, and 14 bases lay in between. Germline CDR1 SGHRS, CDR2 YFSETQ. This CDR3 comprises 13 residues. The CDR3 DNA follows: TGCGCCAGCAGCGCGGACAAAATTTCCGAGCAGTACTTC. Translation: CASSADKISEQYF.

The V and J genes are TRBV6-2 or TRBV6-3 and TRBJ2-7; 14 bases are a match to TRBD2. Germline trimming cut 8 bases from V and 3 bases from J; bases unmatched to any gene: 6. Looked up from germline, CDR1 is MNHEY and CDR2 is SVGEGT. The CDR3 loop spans 15 amino acids. CDR3 nucleotides: TGTGCCAGCGAACCCGGGACTAGCGGGGGCTACGAGCAGTACTTC. Residues: CASEPGTSGGYEQYF.

The CDR3 region is CASSRGTGGEEQFF. CDR3 DNA sequence: TGCGCCAGCAGCCGCGGGACAGGGGGGGAGGAGCAGTTCTTC. This rearrangement joins TRBV5-1 to TRBJ2-1; 11 bases are a match to TRBD1. The CDR3 covers 14 residues. V lost 4 bases to trimming and J lost 10 bases; unmatched junction nucleotides: 7. Germline V gene data show CDR1 as SGHRS and CDR2 as YFSETQ. Based on the CDR3 plus reference TRBV5-1 and TRBJ2-1, the full variable domain is KAGVTQTPRYLIKTRGQQVTLSCSPISGHRSVSWYQQTPGQGLQFLFEYFSETQRNKGNFPGRFSGRQFSNSRSEMNVSTLELGDSALYLCASSRGTGGEEQFFGPGTRLTVL.

V and J are TRBV28 and TRBJ1-1; 8 bases are shared with TRBD1. The germline V gene has CDR1 MDHEN and CDR2 SYDVKM. J was trimmed by 4 bases and V by 2 bases; bases with no gene match: 6. The CDR3 loop spans 15 amino acids. This chain's CDR3 is CASSLRSRGLTEAFF. DNA of the CDR3: TGTGCCAGCAGTTTAAGGTCCAGGGGGCTCACTGAAGCTTTCTTT.

V and J are TRBV4-1 and TRBJ1-6, with 7 bases matching TRBD1. This CDR3 is 14 amino acids long. Germline-derived CDR1 and CDR2 are MGHRA and YSYEKL. The V and J ends lost 1 base and 8 bases, in that order; junction bases with no gene match: 2. CDR3 sequence (DNA): TGCGCCAGCAGCCAAGGCGACAGGGATTCACCCCTCCACTTT. This sequence encodes CASSQGDRDSPLHF.